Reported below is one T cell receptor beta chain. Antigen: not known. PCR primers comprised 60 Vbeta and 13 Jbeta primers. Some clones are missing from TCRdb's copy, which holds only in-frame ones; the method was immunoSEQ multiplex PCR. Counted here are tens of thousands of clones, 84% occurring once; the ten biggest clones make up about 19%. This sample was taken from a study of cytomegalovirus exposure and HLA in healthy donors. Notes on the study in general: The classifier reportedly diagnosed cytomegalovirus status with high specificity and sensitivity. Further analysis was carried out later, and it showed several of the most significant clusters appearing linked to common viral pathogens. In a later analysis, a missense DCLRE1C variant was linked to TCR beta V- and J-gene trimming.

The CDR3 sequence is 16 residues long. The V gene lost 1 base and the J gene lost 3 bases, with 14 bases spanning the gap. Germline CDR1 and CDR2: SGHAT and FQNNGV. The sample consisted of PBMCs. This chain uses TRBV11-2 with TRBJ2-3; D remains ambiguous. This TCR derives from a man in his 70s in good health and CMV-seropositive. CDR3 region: CASSLAPRSATDTQYF. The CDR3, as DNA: TGTGCCAGCAGCTTAGCACCGCGGTCCGCGACAGATACGCAGTATTTT.